The rows below give T cell receptor beta chains drawn from one sample of a study of Ad26.COV2.S vaccination and SARS-CoV-2 variants. The assay was immunoSEQ multiplex PCR, and TCRdb's table has in-frame clones only and misses some. The data hold about 400,000 clones, with 75% to 90% observed a single time. Here the sequenced sample was peripheral blood, taken in a trial of Ad26.COV2.S vaccine versus placebo. These receptor sequences come from a person aged 18-65 years who received the Ad26.COV2.S COVID-19 vaccine or a placebo. CDR3s include the opening cysteine and the closing phenylalanine or tryptophan. The D gene is left open where the match is weak. Clone size appears in some rows only: once, few, many, or a class for an expanded clone.

>TRBV5-1|many|TRBD1|TRBJ2-6|19
TGCGCCAGCAGCCCGATGTGGGACAGCTACTTCTCTGGGGCCAACGTCCTGACTTTC
CASSPMWDSYFSGANVLTF
>TRBV2|.|.|TRBJ1-5|13
TGTGCCAGCAAAAGCAATAGCAATCAGCCCCAGCATTTT
CASKSNSNQPQHF
>TRBV7-9|.|.|TRBJ2-7|12
TGTGCCAGCAGCTTAGGATTGGTTGAGCAGTACTTC
CASSLGLVEQYF
>TRBV7-2|.|TRBD1|TRBJ1-3|17
TGTGCCAGCAGCTTATTGGGACAGGGGGCTGGAGGAAACACCATATATTTT
CASSLLGQGAGGNTIYF
>TRBV5-8|.|.|TRBJ2-3|15
TGTGCCAGCAGCTTCTACACGCAATCCACAGATACGCAGTATTTT
CASSFYTQSTDTQYF
>TRBV7-7|.|.|TRBJ1-5|18
TGTGCTAGCAGCACCTCGACCATAGGGCAGTTTAGCAATCAGCCCCAGCATTTT
CASSTSTIGQFSNQPQHF
>TRBV5-6|once|TRBD1|TRBJ1-5|16
TGTGCCAGCAGCTTGGGCGGGGGACAGCCTAATCAGCCCCAGCATTTT
CASSLGGGQPNQPQHF
>TRBV13|.|TRBD2|TRBJ2-1|14
TGTGCCAGCAGCTTAGAACTAGCGGGGCAAGAGCAGTTCTTC
CASSLELAGQEQFF
>TRBV6-5|.|TRBD1|TRBJ1-1|14
TGTGCCAGCATTCTGGACAGGGCTGGCACTGAAGCTTTCTTT
CASILDRAGTEAFF
>TRBV2|once|TRBD1|TRBJ1-5|14
TGTGCCAGCAGCGCGGACAGGTTAGATCAGCCCCAGCATTTT
CASSADRLDQPQHF
>TRBV11-2|.|TRBD1|TRBJ2-7|15
TGTGCCAGCAGCTCGGGACAGACCTCTTCGGGGGAGCAGTACTTC
CASSSGQTSSGEQYF
>TRBV14|.|.|TRBJ1-2|15
TGTGCCAGCAGCCAAGATATAAGGGGCGGATATGGCTACACCTTC
CASSQDIRGGYGYTF
>TRBV27|.|.|TRBJ1-1|14
TGTGCCAGCAGTTGGACAGTTGGGAACACTGAAGCTTTCTTT
CASSWTVGNTEAFF
>TRBV19|.|.|TRBJ1-1|13
TGTGCCAGTAGTCCGGACAGTGACACTGAAGCTTTCTTT
CASSPDSDTEAFF
>TRBV2|.|.|TRBJ1-2|13
TGTGCCAGCAGGGGACACCCGAACTATGGCTACACCTTC
CASRGHPNYGYTF
>TRBV3-1/TRBV3-2|.|.|TRBJ2-5|14
TGTGCCAGCAGCCAAGATCGCTTCCAAGAGACCCAGTACTTC
CASSQDRFQETQYF
>TRBV6-6|.|.|TRBJ2-1|17
TGTGCCAGCAGTCATAGCACTTACAGGGCCCCCTTTAATGAGCAGTTCTTC
CASSHSTYRAPFNEQFF
>TRBV6-5|.|.|TRBJ2-7|13
TGTGCCAGCAGTTCGACACAGGGCTACGAGCAGTACTTC
CASSSTQGYEQYF
>TRBV6-4|.|TRBD1|TRBJ2-1|14
TGTGCCAGCAGTGACGGCAGGGGGAACAATGAGCAGTTCTTC
CASSDGRGNNEQFF
>TRBV9|.|TRBD1|TRBJ1-6|16
TGTGCCAGCAGGGCAACAGGGGAATCCTATAATTCACCCCTCCACTTT
CASRATGESYNSPLHF
>TRBV5-4|.|.|TRBJ1-1|16
TGTGCCAGCAGCTTGCCAGGGGCCCTCACGAACACTGAAGCTTTCTTT
CASSLPGALTNTEAFF
>TRBV7-2|.|.|TRBJ1-2|14
TGTGCCAGCAGCTTAGCGGTAACGTTAAATGGCTACACCTTC
CASSLAVTLNGYTF
>TRBV7-2|.|.|TRBJ1-1|15
TGTGCCAGCAGCTTAGTCTTGACAGGGAACACTGAAGCTTTCTTT
CASSLVLTGNTEAFF
>TRBV19|few|TRBD1|TRBJ1-2|14
TGTGCCAGTAGTAGCCGGGACAGGGGGTTTGGCTACACCTTC
CASSSRDRGFGYTF
>TRBV6-1|.|.|TRBJ1-3|16
TGTGCCAGCAGTGAAGCCCCGGGGGCCCGTGGAAACACCATATATTTT
CASSEAPGARGNTIYF